This T cell receptor beta chain is from a study of T cell responses to AZD1222 COVID-19 vaccine. The germline V gene has CDR1 LGHDT and CDR2 YNNKEL (reference sequence). Trimming removed 3 bases from V and 0 bases from J; junction bases left unmatched: 5. This CDR3 contains 15 residues. Sequenced by immunoSEQ multiplex PCR; TCRdb stores in-frame clones only, minus some. The table shows about 180,000 clones, with about nine tenths occurring only once. The V call is TRBV3-1 (or the pseudogene TRBV3-2), the J call TRBJ2-7, with TRBD2 identical over 7 bases. This TCR was recovered from an adult in good health. Source: peripheral blood, taken on day 0 of AZD1222 vaccination. CDR3 sequence: CASSHPAGPSYEQYF. The CDR3 region has the DNA TGTGCCAGCAGCCACCCAGCGGGGCCCTCCTACGAGCAGTACTTC.